This TCR beta chain stems from a study of blood T cell repertoires in COVID-19. About the research overall: Both acute and convalescent COVID-19 samples were obtained from the United States, Italy and Spain. The cDNA or gDNA used as material had been derived from T cells, B-cell-depleted T cells, or PBMCs.

In the original processing: By means of reference gene primer amplification, nucleated cell counts were estimated. The assay was immunoSEQ multiplex PCR, and TCRdb's table has in-frame clones only and misses some. V and J calls and clone size are as listed in that table; D and trimming were resolved from the DNA. The sample yields 90,000 to 120,000 clones, roughly 90% seen once. A few counts support this clone. The germline CDR1 and CDR2 sequences are LNHDA and SQIVND (reference sequence). Trimming cost V 4 bases and J 5 bases; bases outside gene matches: 4. The CDR3 covers 14 residues. The sequencing sample was made of peripheral blood. This chain uses TRBV19 with TRBJ2-1; TRBD1 matches at 8 bases. The sequence came from a man aged 35 to 55 with active or convalescent COVID-19. The CDR3 DNA is TGTGCCAGTAGTAATCCAGGGGGCAACAATGAGCAGTTCTTC. Encoded protein: CASSNPGGNNEQFF.